The 15 T cell receptor beta chains listed next were all sequenced from one sample in a study of cytomegalovirus exposure and HLA in healthy donors. The PCR was carried out with 60 Vbeta primers and 13 Jbeta primers. Profiled with immunoSEQ multiplex PCR; TCRdb holds only in-frame clones, not every one. The table shows roughly 120,000 clones, with 80% occurring only once. The sample comprised PBMCs. The receptors here all came from a female donor in good health and CMV-seropositive.

The chain has TRBV9 and TRBJ2-5, with 8 bases matching TRBD2. This CDR3 has 18 residues. With V trimmed by 4 bases and J by 9 bases, 23 bases remained unmatched. Germline V CDR1 and CDR2: SGDLS, YYNGEE. The CDR3 sequence is CASSTSRGSGVPGGAQYF. The DNA of the CDR3 is TGTGCCAGCAGCACCAGCCGGGGTAGCGGGGTTCCGGGGGGGGCCCAGTACTTC.

V usage is TRBV10-2 and J usage is TRBJ2-2; 14 nucleotides match TRBD2. The germline gives CDR1 WSHSY, CDR2 SAAADI. V lost 7 bases and J lost 4; bases outside the gene matches: 2. CDR3 length equals 15 residues. The CDR3 loop reads CASKTSGGVTGELFF. The CDR3 DNA sequence: TGCGCCAGCAAGACTAGCGGGGGGGTCACCGGGGAGCTGTTTTTT.

V is TRBV7-6 and J is TRBJ2-7; possibly TRBD1 for D (6 bases). Between the trimmed V and J ends, which lost 5 bases and 2 bases, there was a span of 13 bases. Germline CDR1 reads SGHVS; CDR2 reads FNYEAQ. The length of the CDR3 is 14 residues. CDR3 coding DNA: TGTGCCAGCAGCCCCCCTAACAGGGCCTACGAGCAGTACTTC. Amino acid sequence: CASSPPNRAYEQYF.

The V and J genes are TRBV7-9 and TRBJ1-1; tentative D call: TRBD1 (6 bases). The length of the CDR3 is 14 residues. Germline V CDR1 and CDR2: SEHNR, FQNEAQ (reference sequence). Trimming cost V 2 bases and J 4 bases, with 11 bases left between them. This CDR3 reads CASSLQGMVTEAFF. CDR3 nucleotides: TGTGCCAGCAGCTTACAGGGGATGGTCACTGAAGCTTTCTTT.

This clone was recorded only once. The J gene is TRBJ2-1, the V gene TRBV9; 10 nucleotides align to TRBD1. V lost 1 base to trimming and J lost 8 bases; unmatched junction nucleotides: 15. The germline CDR1 and CDR2 sequences are SGDLS and YYNGEE. There are 18 residues in the CDR3. The DNA of the CDR3 is TGTGCCAGCAGCGTAAGGCCCTTCGACAGGGGGCGAAGGGATGAGCAGTTCTTC. Its protein is CASSVRPFDRGRRDEQFF.

V gene TRBV7-2 combines with J gene TRBJ2-1, with 7 bases lining up with TRBD2. The germline CDR1 and CDR2 sequences are SGHTA and FQGNSA. This CDR3 spans 15 amino acids. V dropped 3 bases and J dropped 4; count of bases not matched to a gene: 6. CDR3 loop: CASSLQRGSYNEQFF. The CDR3 bases are TGTGCCAGCAGCTTGCAGCGGGGTTCTTACAATGAGCAGTTCTTC. The whole variable domain, remainder taken from reference TRBV7-2 and TRBJ2-1, is GAGVSQSPSNKVTEKGKDVELRCDPISGHTALYWYRQSLGQGLEFLIYFQGNSAPDKSGLPSDRFSAERTGGSVSTLTIQRTQQEDSAVYLCASSLQRGSYNEQFFGPGTRLTVL.

With regard to this clone: Other DNA sequences in the sample encode the same CDR3. This chain uses TRBV30 with TRBJ2-7; D gene uncertain. V dropped 0 bases and J dropped 2 bases, with 2 bases sitting between them. Germline CDR1 is GTSNPN and CDR2 is SVGIG (reference sequence). The CDR3 totals 11 residues. The CDR3 nucleotides read TGTGCCTGGAGTGTCGCCTACGAGCAGTACTTC. The encoded protein is CAWSVAYEQYF.

This clone has more than one count but fewer than ten. The CDR3 sequence is CAWSPTRLAGLTGELFF. The CDR3 DNA is TGTGCCTGGAGTCCGACCCGACTAGCGGGGCTCACCGGGGAGCTGTTTTTT. The chain carries TRBV30 and TRBJ2-2; 11 nucleotides match TRBD2. V trimming: 2 bases; J trimming: 4 bases; junction bases outside the gene matches: 9. Germline V gene sequence: CDR1 GTSNPN, CDR2 SVGIG (reference sequence). This CDR3 is built from 17 residues.

This clone was seen only once. The J gene is TRBJ2-1, the V gene TRBV7-3; 7 bases fit TRBD1. Germline CDR1 SGHTA, CDR2 FQGTGA. J was trimmed by 1 base and V by 5 bases; bases with no gene match: 5. The CDR3 has 15 amino acids. The chain's CDR3 is CASSVDRASYNEQFF. The CDR3 region has the DNA TGTGCCAGCAGCGTTGACAGGGCTTCCTACAATGAGCAGTTCTTC.

Of note for this clone: A junction boundary mismatches the germline segment, possibly from a read error. The genes are TRBV7-9 and TRBJ1-1; D perhaps matches TRBD1 (5 bases). This CDR3 region has 11 residues. Germline V gene sequence: CDR1 SEHNR, CDR2 FQNEAQ (reference sequence). CDR3 amino acids: CSSSSTDEAFF. The DNA for the CDR3 is TGTTCCAGCAGCTCGACAGATGAAGCTTTCTTT.

Here the CDR3 DNA reads TGTGCCAGCAGCAAAGGCGGAGCCCAGAACACTGAAGCTTTCTTT. This translates into CASSKGGAQNTEAFF. This sequence joins TRBV7-3 and TRBJ1-1, with D hard to call. V was trimmed by 5 bases and J by 1 base, leaving 14 bases between them. CDR1 is SGHTA and CDR2 is FQGTGA in the germline V gene. The CDR3 is made up of 15 amino acids. Using reference TRBV7-3 and TRBJ1-1 for the parts outside the CDR3, the full variable domain is GAGVSQTPSNKVTEKGKYVELRCDPISGHTALYWYRQSLGQGPEFLIYFQGTGAADDSGLPNDRFFAVRPEGSVSTLKIQRTERGDSAVYLCASSKGGAQNTEAFFGQGTRLTVV.

The genes are TRBV6-6 and TRBJ1-4, with 7 bases that match TRBD1. Germline V gives CDR1 MNHNY, CDR2 SVGAGI (reference sequence). The CDR3 contains 15 residues. V lost 7 bases to trimming and J lost 1 base; unmatched junction nucleotides: 6. CDR3 loop: CASTGQEGTNEKLFF. The CDR3 region has the DNA TGTGCCAGCACCGGACAGGAGGGAACTAATGAAAAACTGTTTTTT.

This clone was recorded a few times. The chain is built from TRBV30 and TRBJ1-6, with TRBD1 identical over 7 bases. The length of the CDR3 is 16 residues. Per the germline V gene, CDR1 is GTSNPN and CDR2 is SVGIG (reference sequence). After removal of 3 bases from V and 8 bases from J, the junction contained 13 bases not matched to a gene. The CDR3 protein is CAWSRGGTVFYSPLHF. The CDR3 DNA reads as TGTGCCTGGAGCCGAGGGGGGACAGTTTTTTATTCACCCCTCCACTTT.

J is TRBJ1-2 and V is TRBV30, with 7 positions matching TRBD1. Germline values: CDR1 GTSNPN, CDR2 SVGIG (reference sequence). This CDR3 has 13 residues. The junction had 7 bases not matched to a gene; V was cut back by 3 bases and J by 6 bases. The CDR3 loop reads CAWSDRVVDGYTF. CDR3 nucleotides: TGTGCCTGGAGCGACAGGGTAGTAGATGGCTACACCTTC. The complete variable domain, with remaining parts taken from reference TRBV30 and TRBJ1-2, reads SQTIHQWPATLVQPVGSPLSLECTVEGTSNPNLYWYRQAAGRGLQLLFYSVGIGQISSEVPQNLSASRPQDRQFILSSKKLLLSDSGFYLCAWSDRVVDGYTFGSGTRLTVV.

This rearrangement joins TRBV5-1 to TRBJ1-1; D perhaps matches TRBD1 (5 bases). Germline V gene sequence: CDR1 SGHRS, CDR2 YFSETQ. V lost 5 bases, J lost 2 bases, and 13 bases lay in between. The CDR3 is 14 residues long. The DNA of the CDR3 is TGCGCCAGCAGGGTTGGGGCGAGTAACACTGAAGCTTTCTTT. Translating gives CASRVGASNTEAFF.